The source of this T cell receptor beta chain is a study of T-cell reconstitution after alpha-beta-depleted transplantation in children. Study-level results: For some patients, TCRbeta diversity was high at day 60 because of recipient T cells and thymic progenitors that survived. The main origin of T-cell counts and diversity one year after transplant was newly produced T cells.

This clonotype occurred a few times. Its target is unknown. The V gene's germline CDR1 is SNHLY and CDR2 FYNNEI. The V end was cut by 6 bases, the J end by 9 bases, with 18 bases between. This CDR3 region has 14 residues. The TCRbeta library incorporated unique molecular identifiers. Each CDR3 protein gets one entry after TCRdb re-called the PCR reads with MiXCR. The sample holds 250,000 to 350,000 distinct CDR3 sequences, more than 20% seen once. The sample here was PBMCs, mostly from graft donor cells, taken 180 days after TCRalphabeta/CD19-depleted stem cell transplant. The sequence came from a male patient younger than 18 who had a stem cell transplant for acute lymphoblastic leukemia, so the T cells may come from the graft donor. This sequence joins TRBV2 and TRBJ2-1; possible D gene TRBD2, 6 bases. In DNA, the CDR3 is TGTGCCAGCAGCAGGGACTTGGGCGGGGTTGAGCAGTTCTTC. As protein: CASSRDLGGVEQFF.